This T cell receptor beta chain was sequenced during a study of shared clonotypes between healthy human individuals. The overall study: The cohort comprised a couple of women and a few men. Their ages spanned 18 to 49 years. Study-level findings and limits: It was the non-shared clonotypes that had lower generation probabilities than clonotypes shared by all four donors.

Per the germline V gene, CDR1 is MDHEN and CDR2 is SYDVKM. V trimming: 5 bases; J trimming: 6 bases; junction bases outside the gene matches: 8. The CDR3 contains 15 residues. Some clones are missing from TCRdb's copy, which holds only in-frame ones; the method was immunoSEQ multiplex PCR. The table lists some 1,400,000 clones, roughly 95% of them singletons, with 1% to 1.5% in the top ten. This clone was observed a single time. Its specificity is unknown. The TCR comes from a man under 40 in good health. The sample comprised naive CD4+ T cells sorted from blood. Subset specified: CD45RA+ positively selected. The genes are TRBV28 and TRBJ2-7; 12 nucleotides agree with TRBD2. CDR3 in DNA: TGTGCCAGCAGTCCGCTAGCGGGAGGGCACATCGAGCAGTACTTC. It specifies CASSPLAGGHIEQYF. The full variable domain, its missing parts supplied by reference TRBV28 and TRBJ2-7, is DVKVTQSSRYLVKRTGEKVFLECVQDMDHENMFWYRQDPGLGLRLIYFSYDVKMKEKGDIPEGYSVSREKKERFSLILESASTNQTSMYLCASSPLAGGHIEQYFGPGTRLTVT.